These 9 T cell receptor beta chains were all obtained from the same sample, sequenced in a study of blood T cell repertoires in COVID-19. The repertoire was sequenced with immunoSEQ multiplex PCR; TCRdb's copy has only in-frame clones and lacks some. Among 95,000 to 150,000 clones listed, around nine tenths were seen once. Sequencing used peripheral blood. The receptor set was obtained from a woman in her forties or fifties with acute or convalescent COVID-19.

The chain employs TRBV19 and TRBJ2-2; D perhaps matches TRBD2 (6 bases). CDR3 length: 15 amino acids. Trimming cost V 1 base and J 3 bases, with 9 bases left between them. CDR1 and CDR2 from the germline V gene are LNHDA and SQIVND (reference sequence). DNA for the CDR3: TGTGCCAGTAGTATAGTCGGGAGTGACACCGGGGAGCTGTTTTTT. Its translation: CASSIVGSDTGELFF.

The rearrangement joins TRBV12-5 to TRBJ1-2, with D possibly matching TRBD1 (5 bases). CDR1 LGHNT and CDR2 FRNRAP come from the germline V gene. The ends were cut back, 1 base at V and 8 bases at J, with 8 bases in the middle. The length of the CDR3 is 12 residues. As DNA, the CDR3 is TGTGCTAGTGGTTTGGGACAGCGCGGCTACACCTTC. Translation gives CASGLGQRGYTF.

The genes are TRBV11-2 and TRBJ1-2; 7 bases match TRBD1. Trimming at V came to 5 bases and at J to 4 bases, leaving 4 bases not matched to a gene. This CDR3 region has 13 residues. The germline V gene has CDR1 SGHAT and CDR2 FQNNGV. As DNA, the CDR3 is TGTGCCAGCAGCGCGACAGGGCGCTATGGCTACACCTTC. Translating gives CASSATGRYGYTF.

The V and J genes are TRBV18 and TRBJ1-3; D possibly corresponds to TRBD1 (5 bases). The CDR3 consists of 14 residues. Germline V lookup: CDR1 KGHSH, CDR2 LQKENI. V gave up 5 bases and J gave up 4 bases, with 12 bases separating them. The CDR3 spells CASSVSGSGNTIYF. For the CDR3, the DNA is TGTGCCAGCTCAGTGTCAGGGTCCGGAAACACCATATATTTT.

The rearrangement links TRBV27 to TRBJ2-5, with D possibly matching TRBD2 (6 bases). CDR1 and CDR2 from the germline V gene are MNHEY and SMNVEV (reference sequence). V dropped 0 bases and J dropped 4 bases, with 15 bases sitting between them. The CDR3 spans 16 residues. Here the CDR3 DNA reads TGTGCCAGCAGTTTATCGCTTGGAGGGCAGGGAGAGACCCAGTACTTC. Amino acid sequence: CASSLSLGGQGETQYF.

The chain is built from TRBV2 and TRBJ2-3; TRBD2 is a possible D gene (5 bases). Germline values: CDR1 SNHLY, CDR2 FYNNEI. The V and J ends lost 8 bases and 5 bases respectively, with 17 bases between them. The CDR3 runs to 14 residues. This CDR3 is CASLGIGVKDTQYF. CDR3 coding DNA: TGTGCCAGCCTTGGAATCGGGGTTAAAGATACGCAGTATTTT.

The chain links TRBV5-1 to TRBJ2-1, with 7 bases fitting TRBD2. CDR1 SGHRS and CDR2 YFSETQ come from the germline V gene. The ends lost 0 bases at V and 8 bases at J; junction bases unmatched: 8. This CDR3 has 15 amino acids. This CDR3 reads CASSLESGVFYEQFF. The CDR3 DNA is TGCGCCAGCAGCTTGGAAAGCGGGGTTTTCTATGAGCAGTTCTTC.

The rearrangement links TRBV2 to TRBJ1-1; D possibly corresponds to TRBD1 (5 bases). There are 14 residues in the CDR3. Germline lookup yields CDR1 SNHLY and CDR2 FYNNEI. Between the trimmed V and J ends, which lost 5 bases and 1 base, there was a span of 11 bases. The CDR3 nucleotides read TGTGCCAGCAGTTTCGAAGGGGAGAACACTGAAGCTTTCTTT. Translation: CASSFEGENTEAFF.

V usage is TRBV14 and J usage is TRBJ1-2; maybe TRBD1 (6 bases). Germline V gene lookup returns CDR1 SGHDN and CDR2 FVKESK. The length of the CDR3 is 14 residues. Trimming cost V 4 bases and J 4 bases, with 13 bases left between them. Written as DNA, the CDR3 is TGTGCCAGCAGCCTTTACAGGGATGGCTATGGCTACACCTTC. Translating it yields CASSLYRDGYGYTF.